This TCR beta chain was identified during a study of T cells in Graves' hyperthyroidism and ophthalmopathy. This clonotype was recorded many times. RNA transcripts gave rise to amplified TCR beta CDR3 regions. HTBI primers were employed in a first-round RT-PCR of the TCR CDR3. TCRdb re-called the multiplex PCR reads through MiXCR, storing one row per CDR3 protein. The profile shows a few hundred thousand distinct CDR3 sequences, about 43% of them singletons. V lost 1 base to trimming and J lost 8 bases; unmatched junction nucleotides: 4. The CDR3 length is 14 residues. Germline CDR1 reads SGDLS; CDR2 reads YYNGEE.

The sequencing input was peripheral blood or thyroid tissue (not recorded which). The clonotype comes from an adult woman with Graves' disease, either hyperthyroidism or ophthalmopathy (not recorded which). J is TRBJ1-2 and V is TRBV9, with 11 bases fitting TRBD1. CDR3: CASSVRTGGDGYTF. The CDR3 DNA reads TGTGCCAGCAGCGTACGGACAGGGGGCGACGGCTACACCTTC.